Listed here are 5 T cell receptor beta chains from one sample, sequenced in a study of metastatic and nonmetastatic thyroid tumors. TCRdb re-clonotyped the PCR reads through MiXCR. The sample includes some 20,000 clones, just over 35% of them seen just once. Not a single patient had been given any form of treatment at any point before undergoing thyroid surgery. Sequenced sample: tumor tissue. The source is a female donor with papillary thyroid cancer or a benign thyroid nodule (not recorded which). Some clones in this sample may be carry-over from other donors' samples.

The chain couples TRBV28 to TRBJ2-7; D may be TRBD2 (5 bases). V was trimmed by 1 base and J by 3 bases, leaving 10 bases between them. Germline V gives CDR1 MDHEN, CDR2 SYDVKM. The CDR3 covers 14 residues. In nucleotides, the CDR3 is TGTGCCAGCAGTTTATTGGCTAGCATCTACGAGCAGTACTTC. It is translated as CASSLLASIYEQYF.

This clone was found many times. This chain connects TRBV6-4 to TRBJ2-2, with 8 bases identical to TRBD2. The CDR3 extends over 17 amino acids. The ends lost 2 bases at V and 4 bases at J; junction bases unmatched: 9. Germline CDR1 reads MRHNA; CDR2 reads SNTAGT. Here the CDR3 reads CASSDGGLGTGTGELFF. CDR3 sequence (DNA): TGTGCCAGCAGTGACGGGGGACTAGGGACGGGCACCGGGGAGCTGTTTTTT.

The J gene is TRBJ1-2, the V gene TRBV4-1; 9 nucleotides agree with TRBD1. The CDR3 runs to 15 residues. CDR1 and CDR2 (germline): MGHRA, YSYEKL. V lost 4 bases to trimming and J lost 7 bases; unmatched junction nucleotides: 10. CDR3 sequence reads: CASSLKGQGIFGYTF. The DNA of the CDR3 is TGCGCCAGCAGCCTGAAAGGACAGGGGATTTTTGGCTACACCTTC.

This chain connects TRBV7-6 to TRBJ1-4, with D possibly TRBD1 on 6 matching bases. Germline assignment: CDR1 SGHVS and CDR2 FNYEAQ. V was cut by 1 base and J by 8 bases, with 14 bases left in between. The CDR3 totals 15 residues. CDR3 sequence (DNA): TGTGCCAGCAGCTTAGAAATCAGGGGTGGCGAAAAACTGTTTTTT. This sequence encodes CASSLEIRGGEKLFF.

This clone was detected a few times. The chain has TRBV27 and TRBJ2-1; tentative D call: TRBD1 (5 bases). This CDR3 comprises 13 residues. Per germline, CDR1 MNHEY and CDR2 SMNVEV (reference sequence). The V end was cut by 5 bases, the J end by 6 bases, with 11 bases between. CDR3 coding DNA: TGTGCCAGCAGTAGGCAGGGCCCCAATGAGCAGTTCTTC. Its translation: CASSRQGPNEQFF.